This TCR beta chain was captured by sequencing in a study of T cell responses to AZD1222 COVID-19 vaccine (dated by TCRdb to the early 2020s). In terms of the full investigation: Because spike-specific TCR depth and breadth did not differ between the two schedules, AZD1222 recipients who got a second dose at roughly 4 weeks were pooled with those who got a second dose at roughly 12 weeks. Trial participants were enrolled by age into 18-55, 56-69 and 70-plus year subgroups, with about 150, 28 and 57 TCR-sequenced participants respectively. A total of around 240 trial participants underwent TCR sequencing, of whom about 210 had received two doses of AZD1222 and some 26 had received two doses of the MenACWY control vaccine. General study outcomes and caveats: Epitopes outside the regions mutated in the B.1.351 and B.1.1.7 variants were reportedly recognized by nearly half of the unique spike-specific TCRs. In the small 56-69-year group, the increase in depth fell short of significance, most likely because of low power. Participants were mostly white British and included more females than males, and it was suggested by the authors that clonal diversity may have been underestimated. Conclusions about previously exposed vaccinees are limited because only 5 or 6 AZD1222 recipients were SARS-CoV-2 seropositive at baseline. Because no day 14 peak-response samples were available, the repertoires could be characterized only after the peak T cell response. After two AZD1222 doses, spike-specific TCR breadth and depth were significantly higher than at day 0 and than in MenACWY recipients. Vaccine-associated CD4 TCRs spanned the whole spike protein, with dominant responses in regions 160-218 and 743-854.

The CDR3 regions of human TCRbeta chains were analyzed by immunosequencing. The authors' pipeline ran thus. Repertoire TCRs were matched against a reference library of SARS-CoV-2-specific TCRs generated with the MIRA antigen-specificity platform. Breadth was defined as the fraction of unique TCRs that were SARS-CoV-2-associated, and depth was defined as the fraction of total T cells that were SARS-CoV-2-associated. Using the MIRA data, every spike-specific TCR was mapped to the spike region that the TCR reacted to and assigned to either a CD4 or a CD8 class. Log10-transformed breadth and depth values were compared by one-way ANOVA with Sidak's multiple comparisons tests. In TCRdb, the immuneACCESS table is reduced to in-frame sequences with V and J assigned. These tables do not hold every clone; where another copy was compared, an unresolved V gene accounts for under half, and the others remain unexplained. The D gene and trimming were derived from the DNA, and the V and J assignments and clone size from that table. The table for this sample lists around 150,000 clones; around 95% of them were counted only once. The top ten clonotypes cover 1.3% of the sample.

As encoded in the germline V gene (reference sequence), CDR1 is LNHDA while CDR2 is SQIVND. The CDR3 contains 13 residues, cysteine and phenylalanine counted. Of the read, only the CDR3 DNA is kept; its 39 bases are in frame from base 1. Trimming removed 1 base from V and 9 bases from J, leaving 10 bases between the germline ends. Turning to this clone: Its target antigen remains unknown. It has no much larger one-base neighbor in the sample; base qualities were not kept.

This sample's time point label indicates: baseline before first vaccination. Vaccinee samples came from UK trials COV001 and COV002, including a single-blind randomized controlled phase 2/3 trial of AZD1222 (ChAdOx1 nCoV-19) in healthy adults. Trial participant PBMC samples were collected at day 0 and day 28 after the second dose for TCRbeta chain sequencing. The TCR was taken from an adult in good health. The sequence is built from TRBV19 and TRBJ2-1; the D segment might be TRBD1 or TRBD2, since each matches 5 bases. Specimen: peripheral blood, collected on day 0 of AZD1222 vaccination. The DNA sequence follows: TGTGCCAGTAGTATAGTGGGGGAGAGTGAGCAGTTCTTC. It specifies CASSIVGESEQFF.